The present entry profiles one TCR beta chain with its context. The data belong to a study of OX40 agonist ivuxolimab in advanced cancers. Study-wide background: Two cutaneous melanoma patients and one hepatocellular carcinoma patient, three in all, had partial responses.

TCRdb keeps only in-frame clones here, not all; method: immunoSEQ multiplex PCR. The table includes roughly 82,000 clones, more than 80% detected once. The CDR3 is 13 residues long. J gave up 6 bases and V 6 bases, and 6 bases lay outside the gene matches. Germline lookup yields CDR1 MDHEN and CDR2 SYDVKM. This clonotype originated in an adult with an advanced solid tumor such as melanoma, head and neck, liver or kidney cancer. The V gene is TRBV28, the J gene TRBJ1-2; 8 bases align to TRBD1. The material was CD4+ or CD8+ T cells sorted from blood, obtained in a trial of the OX40 agonist ivuxolimab. DNA of the CDR3: TGTGCCAGCAGAAACGGACAGGGTAATGGCTACACCTTC. Amino acids: CASRNGQGNGYTF.